This T cell receptor beta chain was sequenced for a study of shared clonotypes between healthy human individuals. Only in-frame clones appear in the TCRdb table, and some are missing; sequencing was by immunoSEQ multiplex PCR. The data contain some 1.4 million clones, roughly 96% of them singletons. Adults of Caucasian background living in Nashville, Tennessee made up all donors. Researchers partitioned CD4+ cells into CD45RA+ naive and CD45RA-negative memory subsets. The germline gives CDR1 MDHEN, CDR2 SYDVKM. CDR3 length equals 13 residues. Trimming removed 7 bases from V and 6 bases from J; junction bases left unmatched: 7.

The TCR originated in a man aged 25-40 years in good health. The chain has TRBV28 and TRBJ1-2; 8 positions match TRBD1. Sequenced: naive CD4+ T cells sorted from blood. Stated subset: CD45RA+ positively selected. CDR3 amino acids: CASTPDRVHGYTF. CDR3 nucleotides: TGTGCCAGCACCCCGGACAGGGTTCATGGCTACACCTTC.